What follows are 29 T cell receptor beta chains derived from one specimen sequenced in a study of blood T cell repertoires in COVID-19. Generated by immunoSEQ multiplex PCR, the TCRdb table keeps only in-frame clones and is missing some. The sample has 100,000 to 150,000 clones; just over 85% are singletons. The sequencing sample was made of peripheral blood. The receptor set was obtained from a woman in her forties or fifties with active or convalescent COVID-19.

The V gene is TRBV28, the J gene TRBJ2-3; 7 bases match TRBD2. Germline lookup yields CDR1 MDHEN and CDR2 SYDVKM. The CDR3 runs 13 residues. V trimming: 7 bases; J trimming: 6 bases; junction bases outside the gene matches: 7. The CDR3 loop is CASKTSNWDTQYF. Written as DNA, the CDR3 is TGTGCCAGCAAGACTAGCAATTGGGATACGCAGTATTTT.

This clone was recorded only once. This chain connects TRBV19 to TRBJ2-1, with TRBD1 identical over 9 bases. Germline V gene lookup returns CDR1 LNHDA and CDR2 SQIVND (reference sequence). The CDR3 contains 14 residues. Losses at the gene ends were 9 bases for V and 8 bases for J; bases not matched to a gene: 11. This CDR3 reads CASRPRDRVDEQFF. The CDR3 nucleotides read TGTGCCAGCCGCCCCCGGGACAGGGTGGATGAGCAGTTCTTC.

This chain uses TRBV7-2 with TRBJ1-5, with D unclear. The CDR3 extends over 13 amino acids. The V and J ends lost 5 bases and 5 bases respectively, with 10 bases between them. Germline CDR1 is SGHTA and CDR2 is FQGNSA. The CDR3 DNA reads TGTGCCAGCAGCGTAACCCAGGATCAGCCCCAGCATTTT. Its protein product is CASSVTQDQPQHF.

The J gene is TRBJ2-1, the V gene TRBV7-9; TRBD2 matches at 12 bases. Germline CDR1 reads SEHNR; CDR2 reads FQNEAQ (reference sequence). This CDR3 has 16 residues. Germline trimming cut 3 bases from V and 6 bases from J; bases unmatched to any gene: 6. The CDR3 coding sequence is TGTGCCAGCAGCTTGGGACTAGCGGGTGGGCGCAATGAGCAGTTCTTC. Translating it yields CASSLGLAGGRNEQFF.

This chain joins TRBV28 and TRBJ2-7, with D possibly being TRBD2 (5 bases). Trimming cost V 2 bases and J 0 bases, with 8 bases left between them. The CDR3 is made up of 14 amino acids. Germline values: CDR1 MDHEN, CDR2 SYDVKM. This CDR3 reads CASSLRDISYEQYF. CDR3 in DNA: TGTGCCAGCAGTTTACGGGATATCTCCTACGAGCAGTACTTC.

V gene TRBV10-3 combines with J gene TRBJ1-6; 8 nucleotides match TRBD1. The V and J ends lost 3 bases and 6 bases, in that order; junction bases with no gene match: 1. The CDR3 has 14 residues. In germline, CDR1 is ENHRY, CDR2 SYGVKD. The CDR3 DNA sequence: TGTGCCATCAGTGAAGGACAGGGTAATTCACCCCTCCACTTT. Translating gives CAISEGQGNSPLHF.

The CDR3 sequence is CATSFDRYEQYF. CDR3 sequence (DNA): TGTGCCACCAGCTTTGACAGATACGAGCAGTACTTC. The genes are TRBV15 and TRBJ2-7; D perhaps matches TRBD1 (5 bases). The V and J ends lost 5 bases and 4 bases respectively, with 9 bases between them. Germline V gene lookup returns CDR1 LNHNV and CDR2 YYDKDF (reference sequence). The CDR3 has 12 amino acids.

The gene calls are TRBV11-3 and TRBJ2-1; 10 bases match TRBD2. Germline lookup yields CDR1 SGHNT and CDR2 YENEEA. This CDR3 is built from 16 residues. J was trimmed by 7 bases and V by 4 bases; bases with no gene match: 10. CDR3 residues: CASSSYASGSTNEQFF. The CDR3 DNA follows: TGTGCCAGCAGCTCCTACGCTAGCGGGAGTACGAATGAGCAGTTCTTC.

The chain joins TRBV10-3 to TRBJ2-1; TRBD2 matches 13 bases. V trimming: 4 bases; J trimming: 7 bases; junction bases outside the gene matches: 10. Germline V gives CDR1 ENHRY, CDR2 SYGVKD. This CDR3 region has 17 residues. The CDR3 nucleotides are TGTGCCATCAGTGTAGATACGTGGACTAGCGGGAGAAATGAGCAGTTCTTC. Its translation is CAISVDTWTSGRNEQFF.

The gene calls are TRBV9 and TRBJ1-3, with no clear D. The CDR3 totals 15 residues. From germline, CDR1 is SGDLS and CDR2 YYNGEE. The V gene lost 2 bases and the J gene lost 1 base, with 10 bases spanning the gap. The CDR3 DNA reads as TGTGCCAGCAGCGTCCCCGCCCAGTCTGGAAACACCATATATTTT. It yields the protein CASSVPAQSGNTIYF.

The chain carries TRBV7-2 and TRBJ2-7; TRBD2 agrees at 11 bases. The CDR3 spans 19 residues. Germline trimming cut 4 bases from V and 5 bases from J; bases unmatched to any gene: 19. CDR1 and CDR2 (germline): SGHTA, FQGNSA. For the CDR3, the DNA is TGTGCCAGCAGCTCCAACCAACCGCGGGCTAGCGGGAGGTTCCACGAGCAGTACTTC. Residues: CASSSNQPRASGRFHEQYF.

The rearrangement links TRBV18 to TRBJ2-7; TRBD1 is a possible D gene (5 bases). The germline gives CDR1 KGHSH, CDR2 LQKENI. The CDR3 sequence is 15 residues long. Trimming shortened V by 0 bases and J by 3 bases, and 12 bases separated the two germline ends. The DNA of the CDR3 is TGTGCCAGCTCACCACCTCTCGCTACAGGCTACGAGCAGTACTTC. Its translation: CASSPPLATGYEQYF.

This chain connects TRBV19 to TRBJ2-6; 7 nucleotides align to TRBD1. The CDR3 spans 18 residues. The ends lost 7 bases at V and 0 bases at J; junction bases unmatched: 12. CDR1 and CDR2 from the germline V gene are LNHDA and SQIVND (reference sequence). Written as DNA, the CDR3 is TGTGCCAGTATGGGGCTCGACAGGGCCCGCTCTGGGGCCAACGTCCTGACTTTC. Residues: CASMGLDRARSGANVLTF.

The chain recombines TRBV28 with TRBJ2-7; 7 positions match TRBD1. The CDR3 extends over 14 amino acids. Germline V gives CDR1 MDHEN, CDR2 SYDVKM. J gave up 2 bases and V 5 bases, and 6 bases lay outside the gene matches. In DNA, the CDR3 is TGTGCCAGCAGTGAAAAGGGGGCGACCTACGAGCAGTACTTC. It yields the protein CASSEKGATYEQYF.

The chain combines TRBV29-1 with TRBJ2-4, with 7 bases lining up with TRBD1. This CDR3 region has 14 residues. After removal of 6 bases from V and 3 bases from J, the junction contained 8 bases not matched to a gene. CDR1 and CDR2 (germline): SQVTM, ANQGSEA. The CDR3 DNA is TGCAGCGTAAGCGACAGGGTCGTCAAAAACATTCAGTACTTC. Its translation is CSVSDRVVKNIQYF. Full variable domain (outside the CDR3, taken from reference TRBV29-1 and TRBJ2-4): SAVISQKPSRDICQRGTSLTIQCQVDSQVTMMFWYRQQPGQSLTLIATANQGSEATYESGFVIDKFPISRPNLTFSTLTVSNMSPEDSSIYLCSVSDRVVKNIQYFGAGTRLSVL.

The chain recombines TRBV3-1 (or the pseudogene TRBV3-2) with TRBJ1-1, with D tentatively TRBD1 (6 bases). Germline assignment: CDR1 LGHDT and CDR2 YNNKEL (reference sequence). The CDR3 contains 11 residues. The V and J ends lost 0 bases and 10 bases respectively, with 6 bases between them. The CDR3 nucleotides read TGTGCCAGCAGCCAAGAAGGGGGAGCTTTCTTT. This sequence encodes CASSQEGGAFF.

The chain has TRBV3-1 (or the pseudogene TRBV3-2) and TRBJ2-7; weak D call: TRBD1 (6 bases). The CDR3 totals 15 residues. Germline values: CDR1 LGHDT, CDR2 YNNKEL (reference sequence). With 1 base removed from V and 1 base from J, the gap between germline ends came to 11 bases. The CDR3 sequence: CASSQGPGQSYEQYF. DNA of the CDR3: TGTGCCAGCAGCCAAGGCCCCGGACAGTCCTACGAGCAGTACTTC.

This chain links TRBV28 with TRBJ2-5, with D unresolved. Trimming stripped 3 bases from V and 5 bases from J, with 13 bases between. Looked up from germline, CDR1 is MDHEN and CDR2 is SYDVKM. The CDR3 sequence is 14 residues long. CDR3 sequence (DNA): TGTGCCAGCAGTTTCAGTATCGATTTGGAGACCCAGTACTTC. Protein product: CASSFSIDLETQYF. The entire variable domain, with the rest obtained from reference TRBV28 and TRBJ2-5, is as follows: DVKVTQSSRYLVKRTGEKVFLECVQDMDHENMFWYRQDPGLGLRLIYFSYDVKMKEKGDIPEGYSVSREKKERFSLILESASTNQTSMYLCASSFSIDLETQYFGPGTRLLVL.

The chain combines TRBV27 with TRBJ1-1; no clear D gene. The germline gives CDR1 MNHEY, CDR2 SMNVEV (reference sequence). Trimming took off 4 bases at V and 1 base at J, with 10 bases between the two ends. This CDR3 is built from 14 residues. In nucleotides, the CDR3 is TGTGCCAGCAGTTGGGCAGGTGGGAACACTGAAGCTTTCTTT. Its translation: CASSWAGGNTEAFF.

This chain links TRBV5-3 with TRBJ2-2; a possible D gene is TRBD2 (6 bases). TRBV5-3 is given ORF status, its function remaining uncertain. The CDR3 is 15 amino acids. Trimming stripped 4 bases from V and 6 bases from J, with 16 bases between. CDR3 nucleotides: TGTGCCAGAAGCCGGAGGGGCAGGGAAGCCGGGGAGCTGTTTTTT. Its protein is CARSRRGREAGELFF.

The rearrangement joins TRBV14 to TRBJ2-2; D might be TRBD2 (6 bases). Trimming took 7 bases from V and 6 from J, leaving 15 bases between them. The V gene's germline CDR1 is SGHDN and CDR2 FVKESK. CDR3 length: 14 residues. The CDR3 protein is CASNRPGLPGELFF. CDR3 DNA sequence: TGTGCCAGCAATCGACCGGGACTCCCCGGGGAGCTGTTTTTT.

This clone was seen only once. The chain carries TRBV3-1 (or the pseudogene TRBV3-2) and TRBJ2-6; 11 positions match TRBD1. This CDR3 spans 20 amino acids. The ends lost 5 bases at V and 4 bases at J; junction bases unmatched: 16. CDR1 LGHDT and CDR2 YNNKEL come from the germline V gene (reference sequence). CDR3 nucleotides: TGTGCCAGCAGCTTTGCGTCCTTATGGACAGGGGGCCCCGGGGCCAACGTCCTGACTTTC. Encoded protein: CASSFASLWTGGPGANVLTF.

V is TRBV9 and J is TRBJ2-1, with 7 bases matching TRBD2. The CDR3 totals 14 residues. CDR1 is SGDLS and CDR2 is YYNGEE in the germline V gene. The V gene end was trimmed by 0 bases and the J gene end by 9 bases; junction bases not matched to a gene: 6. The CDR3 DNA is TGTGCCAGCAGCGTAGATGGACTAGTGGGTGAGCAGTTCTTC. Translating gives CASSVDGLVGEQFF.

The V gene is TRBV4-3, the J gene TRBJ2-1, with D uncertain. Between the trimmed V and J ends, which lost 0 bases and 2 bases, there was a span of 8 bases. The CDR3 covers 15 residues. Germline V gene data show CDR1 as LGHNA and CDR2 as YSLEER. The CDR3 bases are TGCGCCAGCAGCCAAGATTTGCGTACCTACAATGAGCAGTTCTTC. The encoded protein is CASSQDLRTYNEQFF.

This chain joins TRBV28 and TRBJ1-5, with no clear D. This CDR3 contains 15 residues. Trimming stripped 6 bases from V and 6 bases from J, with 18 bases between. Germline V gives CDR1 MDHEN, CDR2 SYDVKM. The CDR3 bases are TGTGCCAGCAGACTATTAAAGGATCTTGCTCAGCCCCAGCATTTT. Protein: CASRLLKDLAQPQHF.

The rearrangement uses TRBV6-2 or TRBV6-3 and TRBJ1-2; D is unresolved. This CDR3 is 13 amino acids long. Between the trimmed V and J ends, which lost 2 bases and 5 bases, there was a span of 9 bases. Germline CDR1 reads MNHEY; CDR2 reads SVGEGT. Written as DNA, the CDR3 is TGTGCCAGCAGTTACGGCATGGTGTATGGCTACACCTTC. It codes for CASSYGMVYGYTF.

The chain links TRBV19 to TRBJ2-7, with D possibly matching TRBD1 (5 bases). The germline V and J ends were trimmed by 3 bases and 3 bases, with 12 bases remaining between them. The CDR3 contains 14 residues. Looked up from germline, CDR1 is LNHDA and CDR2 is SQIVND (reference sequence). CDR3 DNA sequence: TGTGCCAGTAGTATTGGTCAGGGTATCTACGAGCAGTACTTC. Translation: CASSIGQGIYEQYF.

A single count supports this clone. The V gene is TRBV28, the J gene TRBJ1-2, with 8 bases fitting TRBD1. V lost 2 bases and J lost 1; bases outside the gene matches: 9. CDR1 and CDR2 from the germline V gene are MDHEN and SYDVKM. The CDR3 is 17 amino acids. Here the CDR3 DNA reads TGTGCCAGCAGTTTAGGCAGACAGGGGCGTGATAACTATGGCTACACCTTC. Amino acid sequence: CASSLGRQGRDNYGYTF.

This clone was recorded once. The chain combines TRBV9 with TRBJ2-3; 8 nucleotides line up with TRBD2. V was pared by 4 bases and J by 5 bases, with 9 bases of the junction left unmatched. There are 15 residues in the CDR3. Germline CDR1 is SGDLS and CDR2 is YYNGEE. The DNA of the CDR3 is TGTGCCAGCAGCCAATCCGGGACTAGAGAAGATACGCAGTATTTT. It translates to CASSQSGTREDTQYF. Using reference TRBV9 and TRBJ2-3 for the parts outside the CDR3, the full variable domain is DSGVTQTPKHLITATGQRVTLRCSPRSGDLSVYWYQQSLDQGLQFLIQYYNGEERAKGNILERFSAQQFPDLHSELNLSSLELGDSALYFCASSQSGTREDTQYFGPGTRLTVL.